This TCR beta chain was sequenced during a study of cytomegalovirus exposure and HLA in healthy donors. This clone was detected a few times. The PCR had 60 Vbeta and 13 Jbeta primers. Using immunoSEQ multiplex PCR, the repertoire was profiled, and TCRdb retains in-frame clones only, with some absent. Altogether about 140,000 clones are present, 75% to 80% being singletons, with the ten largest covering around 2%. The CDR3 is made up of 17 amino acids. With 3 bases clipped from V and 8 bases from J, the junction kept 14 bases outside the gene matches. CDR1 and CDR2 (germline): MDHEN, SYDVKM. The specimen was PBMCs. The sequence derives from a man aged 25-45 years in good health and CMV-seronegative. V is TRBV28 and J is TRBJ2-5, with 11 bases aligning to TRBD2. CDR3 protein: CASSLSLGTSGSGTQYF. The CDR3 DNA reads TGTGCCAGCAGTTTGTCCCTCGGGACTAGCGGATCGGGAACCCAGTACTTC.